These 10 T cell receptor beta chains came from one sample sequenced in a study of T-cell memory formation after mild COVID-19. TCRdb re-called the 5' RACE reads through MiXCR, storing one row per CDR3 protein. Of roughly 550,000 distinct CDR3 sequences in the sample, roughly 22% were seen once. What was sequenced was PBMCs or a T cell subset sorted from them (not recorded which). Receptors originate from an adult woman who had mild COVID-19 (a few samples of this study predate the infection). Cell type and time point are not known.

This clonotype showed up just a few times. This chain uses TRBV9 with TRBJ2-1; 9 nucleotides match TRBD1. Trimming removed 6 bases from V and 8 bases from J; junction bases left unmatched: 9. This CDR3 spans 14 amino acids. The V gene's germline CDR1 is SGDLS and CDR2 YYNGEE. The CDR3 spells CASTPGTGYDEQFF. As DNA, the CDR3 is TGTGCCAGCACCCCCGGGACAGGGTATGATGAGCAGTTCTTC.

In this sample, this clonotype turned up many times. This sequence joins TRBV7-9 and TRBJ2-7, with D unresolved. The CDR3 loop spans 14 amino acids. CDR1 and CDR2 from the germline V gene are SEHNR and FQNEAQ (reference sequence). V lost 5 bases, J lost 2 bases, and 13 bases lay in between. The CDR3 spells CASSAPAAAYEQYF. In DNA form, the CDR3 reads TGTGCCAGCAGCGCCCCGGCCGCCGCCTACGAGCAGTACTTC.

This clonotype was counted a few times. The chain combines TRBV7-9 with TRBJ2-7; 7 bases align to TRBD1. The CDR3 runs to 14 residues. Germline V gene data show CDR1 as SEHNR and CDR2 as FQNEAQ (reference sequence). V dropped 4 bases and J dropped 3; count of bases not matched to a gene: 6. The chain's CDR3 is CASSSGTVYYEQYF. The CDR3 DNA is TGTGCCAGCAGCTCTGGGACAGTTTACTACGAGCAGTACTTC.

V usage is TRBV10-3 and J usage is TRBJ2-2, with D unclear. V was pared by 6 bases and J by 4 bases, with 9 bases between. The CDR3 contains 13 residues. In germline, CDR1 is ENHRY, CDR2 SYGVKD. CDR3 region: CAIRPHSTGELFF. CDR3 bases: TGTGCCATCAGGCCCCACAGCACCGGGGAGCTGTTTTTT.

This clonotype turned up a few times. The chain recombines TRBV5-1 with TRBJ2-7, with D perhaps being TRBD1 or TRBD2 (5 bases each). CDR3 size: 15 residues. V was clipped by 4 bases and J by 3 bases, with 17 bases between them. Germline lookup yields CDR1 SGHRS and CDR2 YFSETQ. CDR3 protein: CASSPLGEQYYEQYF. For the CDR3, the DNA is TGCGCCAGCAGCCCCTTGGGGGAGCAATACTACGAGCAGTACTTC.

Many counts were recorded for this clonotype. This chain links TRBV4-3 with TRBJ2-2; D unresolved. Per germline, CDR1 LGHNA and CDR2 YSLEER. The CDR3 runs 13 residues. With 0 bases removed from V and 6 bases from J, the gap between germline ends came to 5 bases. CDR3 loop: CASSQERAGELFF. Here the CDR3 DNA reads TGCGCCAGCAGCCAAGAAAGGGCCGGGGAGCTGTTTTTT.

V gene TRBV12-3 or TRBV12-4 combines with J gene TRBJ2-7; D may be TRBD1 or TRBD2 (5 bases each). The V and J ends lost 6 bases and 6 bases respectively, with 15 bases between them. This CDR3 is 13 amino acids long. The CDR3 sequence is CASSTPNGAEQYF. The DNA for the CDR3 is TGTGCCAGCAGCACCCCTAACGGGGCCGAGCAGTACTTC.

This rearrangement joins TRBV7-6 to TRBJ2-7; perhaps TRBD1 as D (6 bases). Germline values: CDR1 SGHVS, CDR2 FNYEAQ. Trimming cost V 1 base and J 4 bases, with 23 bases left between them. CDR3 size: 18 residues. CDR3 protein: CASSLEWVGGVLGYEQYF. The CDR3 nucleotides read TGTGCCAGCAGCTTAGAGTGGGTAGGGGGTGTCTTAGGTTACGAGCAGTACTTC. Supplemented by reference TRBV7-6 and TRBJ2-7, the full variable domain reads GAGVSQSPRYKVTKRGQDVALRCDPISGHVSLYWYRQALGQGPEFLTYFNYEAQQDKSGLPNDRFSAERPEGSISTLTIQRTEQRDSAMYRCASSLEWVGGVLGYEQYFGPGTRLTVT.

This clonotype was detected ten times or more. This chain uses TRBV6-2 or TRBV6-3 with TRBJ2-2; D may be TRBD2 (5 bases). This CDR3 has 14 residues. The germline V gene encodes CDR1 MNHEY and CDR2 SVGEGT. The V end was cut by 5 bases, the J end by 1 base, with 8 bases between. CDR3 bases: TGTGCCAGCAGTATTCGGGGGAACACCGGGGAGCTGTTTTTT. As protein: CASSIRGNTGELFF.

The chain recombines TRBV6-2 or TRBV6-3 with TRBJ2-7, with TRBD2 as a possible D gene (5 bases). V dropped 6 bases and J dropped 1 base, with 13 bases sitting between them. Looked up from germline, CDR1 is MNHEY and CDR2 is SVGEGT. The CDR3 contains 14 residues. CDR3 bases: TGTGCCAGCAGCCACGGACTGGGTTCCTACGAGCAGTACTTC. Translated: CASSHGLGSYEQYF.